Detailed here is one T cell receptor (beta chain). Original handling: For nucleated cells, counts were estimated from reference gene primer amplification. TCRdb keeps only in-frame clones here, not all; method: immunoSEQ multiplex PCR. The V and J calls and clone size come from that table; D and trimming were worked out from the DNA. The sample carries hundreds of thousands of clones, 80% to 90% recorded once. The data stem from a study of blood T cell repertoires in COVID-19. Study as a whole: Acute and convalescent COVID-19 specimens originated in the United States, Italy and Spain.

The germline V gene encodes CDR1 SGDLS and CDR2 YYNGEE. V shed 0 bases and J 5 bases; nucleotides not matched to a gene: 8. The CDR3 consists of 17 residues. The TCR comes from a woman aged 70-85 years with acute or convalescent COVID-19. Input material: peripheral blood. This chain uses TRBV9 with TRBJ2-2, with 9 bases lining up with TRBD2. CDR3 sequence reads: CASSVGEGLAGTGELFF. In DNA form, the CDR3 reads TGTGCCAGCAGCGTAGGGGAGGGGCTAGCGGGGACCGGGGAGCTGTTTTTT.